The sequence of this TCR beta chain was determined in a study of kidney transplant recipient with SARS-CoV-2 infection. Germline CDR1 reads SGHDT; CDR2 reads YYEEEE. The CDR3 covers 14 residues. A word on this clonotype: Given a much more abundant clone one base away, this may be a read error.

TCRdb itself ran the reads through MiXCR, one entry per CDR3 protein. The sample consists of roughly 250,000 distinct CDR3 sequences, under 35% of them appearing once. This material consisted of a blood sample, taken at baseline and between days 110 and 120 from a kidney transplant recipient. The source of this sequence is a male patient in his 30s who had COVID-19 and was a kidney transplant recipient. Certain T cells may be donor cells from the graft. The chain joins TRBV5-6 to TRBJ1-1, with TRBD1 as a possible D gene (6 bases). CDR3 sequence: CASSRTVMNTEASF. The CDR3 DNA is TGTGCCAGCAGCCGGACAGTAATGAACACTGAAGCTTCCTTT.